The 26 T cell receptor beta chains listed next were all sequenced from one sample in a study of blood T cell repertoires in COVID-19. Libraries were prepared by immunoSEQ multiplex PCR; TCRdb keeps only in-frame clonotypes and omits some of them. The profile shows 95,000 to 110,000 clones, about 80% of them singletons. The sample comprised peripheral blood. These receptors originate from a woman aged 80 or over with active or convalescent COVID-19.

The chain has TRBV14 and TRBJ1-5; D is uncertain. The CDR3 runs 14 residues. Trimming took off 2 bases at V and 3 bases at J, with 8 bases between the two ends. The germline gives CDR1 SGHDN, CDR2 FVKESK. The CDR3 DNA follows: TGTGCCAGCAGCCAATACGGGGTCAATCAGCCCCAGCATTTT. It specifies CASSQYGVNQPQHF.

The chain employs TRBV18 and TRBJ2-2, with a tentative D call TRBD1 (5 bases). This CDR3 has 14 amino acids. V was pared by 3 bases and J by 7 bases, with 12 bases between. The V gene's germline CDR1 is KGHSH and CDR2 LQKENI. In DNA form, the CDR3 reads TGTGCCAGCTCACCTACCCAGGGTGTCGGGGAGCTGTTTTTT. Translated, it gives CASSPTQGVGELFF.

The chain has TRBV6-1 and TRBJ2-1, with D tentatively TRBD2 (7 bases). The length of the CDR3 is 16 residues. The germline CDR1 and CDR2 sequences are MNHNS and SASEGT. The V gene lost 3 bases and the J gene lost 4 bases, with 16 bases spanning the gap. CDR3 DNA sequence: TGTGCCAGCAGTGATTCATGGGGGGGGCTTTACAATGAGCAGTTCTTC. Its translation is CASSDSWGGLYNEQFF.

The chain recombines TRBV9 with TRBJ1-4; D uncertain. The CDR3 covers 15 residues. V was trimmed by 4 bases and J by 4 bases, leaving 14 bases between them. The germline V gene has CDR1 SGDLS and CDR2 YYNGEE. Here the CDR3 DNA reads TGTGCCAGCAGCCCCAGTCGCGGACTTAATGAAAAACTGTTTTTT. Translation gives CASSPSRGLNEKLFF.

The chain is built from TRBV5-4 and TRBJ2-5; 8 bases match TRBD1. The ends lost 9 bases at V and 4 bases at J; junction bases unmatched: 11. The germline V gene has CDR1 SGHNT and CDR2 YYREEE (reference sequence). The CDR3 is made up of 14 amino acids. CDR3 sequence (DNA): TGTGCCACCCTCGTCCAGGGGGCAGGAGAGACCCAGTACTTC. This codes for CATLVQGAGETQYF.

The chain couples TRBV5-6 to TRBJ2-7, with 7 bases matching TRBD1. The CDR3 has 15 residues. Germline CDR1 is SGHDT and CDR2 is YYEEEE. J was trimmed by 3 bases and V by 5 bases; bases with no gene match: 11. CDR3 amino acids: CASSPVLGGRYEQYF. DNA of the CDR3: TGTGCCAGCAGTCCCGTTTTAGGGGGCCGCTACGAGCAGTACTTC.

This clone was detected once. The chain has TRBV4-3 and TRBJ2-1, with 11 positions matching TRBD2. This CDR3 spans 15 amino acids. Per the germline V gene, CDR1 is LGHNA and CDR2 is YSLEER. The V and J ends lost 6 bases and 2 bases, in that order; junction bases with no gene match: 3. The CDR3 DNA is TGCGCCAGCAGGCTAGCGGGAGGAGCCTACAATGAGCAGTTCTTC. Translation gives CASRLAGGAYNEQFF.

This chain connects TRBV24-1 to TRBJ2-7; unclear D gene. The CDR3 runs 13 residues. CDR1 is KGHDR and CDR2 is SFDVKD in the germline V gene. V was pared by 3 bases and J by 7 bases, with 12 bases between. CDR3 sequence (DNA): TGTGCCACCAGTGATCCGTTCTATCCGGAGCAGTACTTC. Residues: CATSDPFYPEQYF.

The chain links TRBV6-5 to TRBJ1-4; 8 bases are shared with TRBD1. Germline V CDR1 and CDR2: MNHEY, SVGAGI. The CDR3 consists of 13 residues. Trimming cost V 5 bases and J 14 bases; bases outside gene matches: 10. This chain's CDR3 is CASSMDRVGFLFF. In nucleotides, the CDR3 is TGTGCCAGCAGTATGGACAGGGTCGGGTTCCTGTTTTTT.

The genes are TRBV19 and TRBJ2-3, with D possibly being TRBD1 (6 bases). CDR3 length: 19 amino acids. Germline-derived CDR1 and CDR2 are LNHDA and SQIVND (reference sequence). The V end lost 5 bases, the J end lost 0 bases, and 24 bases lay between the germline ends. The CDR3 here is CASSLPGHSRMGSTDTQYF. The CDR3 nucleotides are TGTGCCAGTAGTCTCCCGGGACACAGTAGGATGGGAAGCACAGATACGCAGTATTTT. Combining the CDR3 with reference TRBV19 and TRBJ2-3 gives the whole variable domain DGGITQSPKYLFRKEGQNVTLSCEQNLNHDAMYWYRQDPGQGLRLIYYSQIVNDFQKGDIAEGYSVSREKKESFPLTVTSAQKNPTAFYLCASSLPGHSRMGSTDTQYFGPGTRLTVL.

The V and J genes are TRBV11-2 and TRBJ2-3; D is perhaps TRBD1 (6 bases). The CDR3 is 14 residues long. V lost 0 bases, J lost 5 bases, and 9 bases lay in between. CDR1 SGHAT and CDR2 FQNNGV come from the germline V gene. CDR3 amino acids: CASSLDTRGDTQYF. DNA for the CDR3: TGTGCCAGCAGCTTAGATACCAGGGGAGATACGCAGTATTTT.

The table lists this clone with a few counts. V is TRBV24-1 and J is TRBJ1-2; D perhaps matches TRBD1 (5 bases). The V end was cut by 1 base, the J end by 2 bases, with 7 bases between. Germline values: CDR1 KGHDR, CDR2 SFDVKD. There are 14 residues in the CDR3. CDR3 DNA: TGTGCCACCAGTGATTTCAGACAGAACTATGGCTACACCTTC. Translated: CATSDFRQNYGYTF.

This sequence joins TRBV2 and TRBJ1-5; TRBD1 might be the D (5 bases). The CDR3 runs to 15 residues. Germline lookup yields CDR1 SNHLY and CDR2 FYNNEI. Trimming took 6 bases from V and 6 from J, leaving 18 bases between them. Here the CDR3 DNA reads TGTGCCAGCAGAGCCGGGACTGACGGCTTTCAGCCCCAGCATTTT. This translates into CASRAGTDGFQPQHF.

This chain uses TRBV28 with TRBJ2-1; D remains unclear. Germline CDR1 reads MDHEN; CDR2 reads SYDVKM. V lost 5 bases to trimming and J lost 8 bases, with 13 bases between them. CDR3 length: 13 amino acids. The CDR3 protein is CASSQQTGYEQFF. CDR3 sequence (DNA): TGTGCCAGCAGTCAACAGACCGGATATGAGCAGTTCTTC.

Worth noting for this clone: Germline is not matched at one junction end, which may reflect a read error. The chain uses TRBV5-6 and TRBJ1-3; D gene ambiguous. In germline, CDR1 is SGHDT, CDR2 YYEEEE. The CDR3 sequence is 11 residues long. The CDR3 coding sequence is TGTGCCAGCAGCTTGGGCAGGAACGGGAATTTT. Amino acid sequence: CASSLGRNGNF.

DNA for the CDR3: TGCGCCAGCAGCCACGGGACAGACCCAGGACCCCTCCACTTT. Protein: CASSHGTDPGPLHF. The genes are TRBV5-1 and TRBJ1-6, with TRBD1 identical over 7 bases. There are 14 residues in the CDR3. Germline V gene data show CDR1 as SGHRS and CDR2 as YFSETQ. J gave up 12 bases and V 4 bases, and 10 bases lay outside the gene matches.

Concerning this clone: Other nucleotide sequences from this sample produce the same CDR3. The V call is TRBV4-2, the J call TRBJ2-7; maybe TRBD2 (6 bases). Germline CDR1 and CDR2: LGHNA and YNFKEQ. The CDR3 consists of 14 residues. V lost 1 base, J lost 3 bases, and 10 bases lay in between. This chain's CDR3 is CASSQGAGSYEQYF. CDR3 coding DNA: TGTGCCAGCAGCCAAGGGGCCGGGAGCTACGAGCAGTACTTC.

This chain connects TRBV28 to TRBJ1-5; 7 bases map to TRBD1. Germline V gene sequence: CDR1 MDHEN, CDR2 SYDVKM. The CDR3 is 14 residues long. Germline trimming cut 6 bases from V and 4 bases from J; bases unmatched to any gene: 6. CDR3 residues: CASSLTGYNQPQHF. The CDR3 DNA reads as TGTGCCAGCAGCCTGACAGGGTATAATCAGCCCCAGCATTTT.

The chain carries TRBV7-2 and TRBJ1-2, with D maybe TRBD1 (5 bases). V was clipped by 1 base and J by 7 bases, with 19 bases between them. The CDR3 has 16 residues. Germline V gene sequence: CDR1 SGHTA, CDR2 FQGNSA. The DNA for the CDR3 is TGTGCCAGCAGCTTAGAGTTAAATCGGGGGACCGGTGGCTACACCTTC. Encoded protein: CASSLELNRGTGGYTF.

The chain has TRBV5-1 and TRBJ1-1; 9 bases are a match to TRBD1. Germline V lookup: CDR1 SGHRS, CDR2 YFSETQ. After removal of 3 bases from V and 7 bases from J, the junction contained 7 bases not matched to a gene. The CDR3 totals 14 residues. CDR3 DNA sequence: TGCGCCAGCAGCTCGGGACAGGGCCTAATTGAAGCTTTCTTT. Its translation: CASSSGQGLIEAFF.

The chain recombines TRBV7-3 with TRBJ2-5; 10 nucleotides agree with TRBD1. J was trimmed by 6 bases and V by 5 bases; bases with no gene match: 3. The CDR3 runs 13 residues. Germline V lookup: CDR1 SGHTA, CDR2 FQGTGA. The CDR3 DNA is TGTGCCAGCAGCACGGACAGGGGGAAGACCCAGTACTTC. It yields the protein CASSTDRGKTQYF.

This sequence joins TRBV28 and TRBJ2-7, with 7 bases fitting TRBD2. The CDR3 runs to 14 residues. Trimming took 8 bases from V and 1 from J; bases not matched to a gene: 8. Germline lookup yields CDR1 MDHEN and CDR2 SYDVKM. The CDR3 sequence: CASGEGTLSYEQYF. In nucleotides, the CDR3 is TGTGCCAGCGGGGAGGGGACGCTATCCTACGAGCAGTACTTC.

This sequence joins TRBV19 and TRBJ1-1; TRBD1 agrees at 8 bases. CDR3 length: 14 residues. With 5 bases clipped from V and 7 bases from J, the junction kept 9 bases outside the gene matches. Per the germline V gene, CDR1 is LNHDA and CDR2 is SQIVND (reference sequence). The chain's CDR3 is CASSGVRGPNEAFF. In DNA, the CDR3 is TGTGCCAGTAGTGGAGTCAGGGGGCCCAATGAAGCTTTCTTT.

This clone was detected only a few times. The rearrangement joins TRBV18 to TRBJ1-6, with a weak D call TRBD1 (5 bases). The CDR3 has 15 amino acids. Germline CDR1 is KGHSH and CDR2 is LQKENI. Trimming took 3 bases from V and 10 from J, leaving 16 bases between them. The CDR3 loop is CASSPNGGPNSPLHF. The DNA for the CDR3 is TGTGCCAGCTCACCGAACGGGGGACCAAACTCACCCCTCCACTTT.

In its sample, this clone was seen a few times. The rearrangement uses TRBV5-6 and TRBJ1-4; 7 positions agree with TRBD1. The junction had 5 bases not matched to a gene; V was cut back by 2 bases and J by 7 bases. CDR1 and CDR2 (germline): SGHDT, YYEEEE. This CDR3 region has 14 residues. The CDR3, as DNA: TGTGCCAGCAGCTTACCCAGGGGGAGTGAAAAACTGTTTTTT. Its translation is CASSLPRGSEKLFF.

This rearrangement joins TRBV7-3 to TRBJ2-2; 9 bases match TRBD2. Germline trimming cut 1 base from V and 0 bases from J; bases unmatched to any gene: 24. Germline V gene sequence: CDR1 SGHTA, CDR2 FQGTGA. This CDR3 spans 24 amino acids. CDR3 region: CASSLNLGADLAGNVATNTGELFF. DNA for the CDR3: TGTGCCAGCAGCTTAAATCTTGGAGCAGATCTAGCGGGAAATGTGGCAACGAACACCGGGGAGCTGTTTTTT.